The T cell receptor beta chain described here comes from a study of regulatory T cells in long-lasting Graves disease. Time point: newly diagnosed GD, antithyroid drugs for less than 3 months. Extracted RNA from PBMCs served as the source of the TCR library. CDR1 is SGHNT and CDR2 is YENEEA in the germline V gene. The V gene lost 5 bases and the J gene lost 5 bases, with 9 bases spanning the gap. The CDR3 is 13 amino acids. TCR beta libraries were built with iRepertoire HTBI primers and Arm-PCR of CDR3 regions. Via MiXCR, TCRdb re-called the multiplex PCR reads, giving one row per CDR3 protein. The sample gives around 500,000 distinct CDR3 sequences, roughly 13% of which show up once; about 10% is in the top ten. This clonotype was recorded many times. These data are also associated with another study on T cells in Graves' hyperthyroidism and ophthalmopathy. That report adds: Primed by the HTBI set, a first-round RT-PCR was run on the TCR CDR3.

The chain joins TRBV11-3 to TRBJ2-2, with a weak D call TRBD1 (6 bases). The receptor's source is a man younger than 45 with Graves disease. The sequences come from peripheral blood mononuclear cells (PBMCs), collected at new diagnosis, from a patient treated with antithyroid drugs. CDR3 sequence reads: CASSARGTGELFF. The CDR3 DNA reads TGTGCCAGCAGCGCCAGGGGTACCGGGGAGCTGTTTTTT.